The rows below give T cell receptor beta chains drawn from one sample of a study of PD-1 blockade in mismatch repair-deficient tumors. Sequenced by immunoSEQ multiplex PCR; TCRdb stores in-frame clones only, minus some. The data contain 50,000 to 75,000 clones, 70% to 90% of them singletons. This specimen was peripheral blood, taken 52 weeks after starting pembrolizumab. Every receptor here comes from an adult with mismatch repair-deficient cancer. Both conserved end residues are part of each CDR3. The D gene is left open where the match is weak. Size tells how often a clone was seen (once, few, many) or the class of an expanded clone, and some rows leave it out.

V gene: TRBV6-6; CDR3 length: 13; clone size: once; D gene: .; J gene: TRBJ2-1; CDR3 protein: CASSYSHPNEQFF; CDR3 DNA: TGTGCCAGCAGTTACTCCCACCCTAATGAGCAGTTCTTC
V gene: TRBV19; CDR3 length: 15; clone size: .; D gene: TRBD2; J gene: TRBJ2-7; CDR3 protein: CASSIAPGLSYEQYF; CDR3 DNA: TGTGCCAGTAGTATTGCCCCGGGACTATCCTACGAGCAGTACTTC
V gene: TRBV21-1; CDR3 length: 15; clone size: .; D gene: .; J gene: TRBJ1-5; CDR3 protein: CASSKVAVSNQPQHF; CDR3 DNA: TGTGCCAGCAGCAAAGTTGCAGTCTCCAATCAGCCCCAGCATTTT
V gene: TRBV4-2; CDR3 length: 16; clone size: .; D gene: TRBD2; J gene: TRBJ2-7; CDR3 protein: CASSTPPGTSFYEQYF; CDR3 DNA: TGTGCCAGCAGCACACCTCCCGGGACTAGCTTCTACGAGCAGTACTTC
V gene: TRBV13; CDR3 length: 11; clone size: once; D gene: .; J gene: TRBJ2-7; CDR3 protein: CASSPHYEQYF; CDR3 DNA: TGTGCCAGCAGCCCCCACTACGAGCAGTACTTC
V gene: TRBV6-1; CDR3 length: 16; clone size: .; D gene: TRBD1; J gene: TRBJ1-2; CDR3 protein: CASSALGQGGDYGYTF; CDR3 DNA: TGTGCCAGCAGTGCTTTAGGACAGGGGGGGGACTATGGCTACACCTTC
V gene: TRBV19; CDR3 length: 19; clone size: once; D gene: TRBD2; J gene: TRBJ2-1; CDR3 protein: CASSIAQGLAGGSYNEQFF; CDR3 DNA: TGTGCCAGTAGTATAGCCCAGGGACTAGCGGGAGGGTCCTACAATGAGCAGTTCTTC
V gene: TRBV4-1; CDR3 length: 14; clone size: .; D gene: TRBD2; J gene: TRBJ2-7; CDR3 protein: CASSYGTRVYEQYF; CDR3 DNA: TGCGCCAGCAGCTACGGGACTAGAGTTTACGAGCAGTACTTC
V gene: TRBV6-6; CDR3 length: 14; clone size: .; D gene: TRBD2; J gene: TRBJ2-5; CDR3 protein: CASSPSGTQETQYF; CDR3 DNA: TGTGCCAGCAGTCCCAGCGGGACGCAAGAGACCCAGTACTTC
V gene: TRBV7-2; CDR3 length: 12; clone size: .; D gene: .; J gene: TRBJ2-7; CDR3 protein: CASSLGGVEQYF; CDR3 DNA: TGTGCCAGCAGCCTAGGCGGGGTGGAGCAGTACTTC
V gene: TRBV11-3; CDR3 length: 15; clone size: .; D gene: .; J gene: TRBJ1-1; CDR3 protein: CASSWGRGGNTEAFF; CDR3 DNA: TGTGCCAGCAGCTGGGGGAGGGGCGGGAACACTGAAGCTTTCTTT
V gene: TRBV5-4; CDR3 length: 15; clone size: .; D gene: .; J gene: TRBJ1-3; CDR3 protein: CASSTGPSSGNTIYF; CDR3 DNA: TGTGCCAGCAGCACCGGACCTAGCTCTGGAAACACCATATATTTT
V gene: TRBV13; CDR3 length: 17; clone size: .; D gene: TRBD2; J gene: TRBJ2-1; CDR3 protein: CASSLPPQREGYNEQFF; CDR3 DNA: TGTGCCAGCAGCTTACCCCCCCAGCGGGAGGGCTACAATGAGCAGTTCTTC
V gene: TRBV6-5; CDR3 length: 15; clone size: .; D gene: .; J gene: TRBJ1-4; CDR3 protein: CASSYGGATNEKLFF; CDR3 DNA: TGTGCCAGCAGTTACGGGGGGGCGACTAATGAAAAACTGTTTTTT
V gene: TRBV4-2; CDR3 length: 17; clone size: .; D gene: .; J gene: TRBJ1-5; CDR3 protein: CASSQEGRFGQYQPQHF; CDR3 DNA: TGTGCCAGCAGCCAAGAGGGGCGATTCGGACAGTATCAGCCCCAGCATTTT
V gene: TRBV29-1; CDR3 length: 14; clone size: .; D gene: .; J gene: TRBJ2-1; CDR3 protein: CSHLTQSSYNEQFF; CDR3 DNA: TGCAGTCACCTCACACAGAGCTCCTACAATGAGCAGTTCTTC
V gene: TRBV27; CDR3 length: 14; clone size: .; D gene: TRBD2; J gene: TRBJ2-5; CDR3 protein: CASSLSAGAETQYF; CDR3 DNA: TGTGCCAGCAGTTTATCAGCGGGGGCAGAGACCCAGTACTTC
V gene: TRBV7-6; CDR3 length: 16; clone size: .; D gene: TRBD1; J gene: TRBJ2-7; CDR3 protein: CASSLGRGTGVDEQYF; CDR3 DNA: TGTGCCAGCAGCTTAGGCCGTGGGACAGGGGTGGACGAGCAGTACTTC
V gene: TRBV15; CDR3 length: 14; clone size: .; D gene: .; J gene: TRBJ2-3; CDR3 protein: CATSLWGGTDTQYF; CDR3 DNA: TGTGCCACCAGCCTGTGGGGGGGCACAGATACGCAGTATTTT
V gene: TRBV6-5; CDR3 length: 12; clone size: .; D gene: .; J gene: TRBJ1-2; CDR3 protein: CASRGSGDGYTF; CDR3 DNA: TGTGCCAGCAGGGGGTCCGGGGATGGCTACACCTTC
V gene: TRBV4-1; CDR3 length: 17; clone size: once; D gene: TRBD2; J gene: TRBJ2-3; CDR3 protein: CASSHSFPAGGSDTQYF; CDR3 DNA: TGCGCCAGCAGCCACTCTTTCCCAGCGGGAGGGTCAGATACGCAGTATTTT
V gene: TRBV4-3; CDR3 length: 15; clone size: .; D gene: .; J gene: TRBJ2-1; CDR3 protein: CASSQQPTEGDEQFF; CDR3 DNA: TGCGCCAGCAGCCAACAACCGACGGAGGGGGATGAGCAGTTCTTC
V gene: TRBV6-1; CDR3 length: 14; clone size: .; D gene: .; J gene: TRBJ1-1; CDR3 protein: CASSEAKMRTEAFF; CDR3 DNA: TGTGCCAGCAGTGAAGCGAAAATGCGCACTGAAGCTTTCTTT
V gene: TRBV7-8; CDR3 length: 15; clone size: .; D gene: TRBD2; J gene: TRBJ2-1; CDR3 protein: CASSSRTSGGNEQFF; CDR3 DNA: TGTGCCAGCAGCTCTAGGACTAGCGGGGGCAATGAGCAGTTCTTC
V gene: TRBV11-1; CDR3 length: 12; clone size: .; D gene: .; J gene: TRBJ2-6; CDR3 protein: CAINAGANVLTF; CDR3 DNA: TGTGCCATAAATGCTGGGGCCAACGTCCTGACTTTC
V gene: TRBV10-2; CDR3 length: 14; clone size: .; D gene: .; J gene: TRBJ2-5; CDR3 protein: CASTKSQGWETQYF; CDR3 DNA: TGCGCCAGCACCAAGTCTCAGGGCTGGGAGACCCAGTACTTC
V gene: TRBV9; CDR3 length: 16; clone size: .; D gene: TRBD2; J gene: TRBJ2-1; CDR3 protein: CASSVVSGGPYNEQFF; CDR3 DNA: TGTGCCAGCAGCGTAGTTTCGGGAGGCCCCTACAATGAGCAGTTCTTC
V gene: TRBV7-9; CDR3 length: 16; clone size: .; D gene: .; J gene: TRBJ2-1; CDR3 protein: CASRPGLSSSYNEQFF; CDR3 DNA: TGTGCCAGCAGACCCGGACTGTCTAGCTCCTACAATGAGCAGTTCTTC
V gene: TRBV6-6; CDR3 length: 15; clone size: .; D gene: TRBD2; J gene: TRBJ2-7; CDR3 protein: CASSYSRREGGVSYF; CDR3 DNA: TGTGCCAGCAGTTACTCCCGGCGGGAGGGCGGAGTGTCATACTTC
V gene: TRBV4-1; CDR3 length: 13; clone size: .; D gene: .; J gene: TRBJ2-1; CDR3 protein: CASSPQQNNEQFF; CDR3 DNA: TGCGCCAGCAGCCCCCAACAGAACAATGAGCAGTTCTTC
V gene: TRBV29-1; CDR3 length: 13; clone size: .; D gene: .; J gene: TRBJ2-7; CDR3 protein: CSVEGGTHYEQYF; CDR3 DNA: TGCAGCGTTGAAGGCGGGACTCACTACGAGCAGTACTTC
V gene: TRBV5-4; CDR3 length: 12; clone size: once; D gene: TRBD1; J gene: TRBJ2-7; CDR3 protein: CASSPGTAEQYF; CDR3 DNA: TGTGCCAGCAGCCCGGGGACAGCCGAGCAGTACTTC